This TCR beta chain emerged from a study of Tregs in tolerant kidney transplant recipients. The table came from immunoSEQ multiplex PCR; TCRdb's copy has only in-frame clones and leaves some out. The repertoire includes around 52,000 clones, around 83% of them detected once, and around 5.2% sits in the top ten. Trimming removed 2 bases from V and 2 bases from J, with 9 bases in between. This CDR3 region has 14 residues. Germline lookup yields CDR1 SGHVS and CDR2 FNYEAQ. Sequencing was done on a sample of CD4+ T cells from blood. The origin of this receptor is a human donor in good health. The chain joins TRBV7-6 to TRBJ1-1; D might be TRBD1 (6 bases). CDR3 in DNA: TGTGCCAGCAGCTTATCCGGGACAAACACTGAAGCTTTCTTT. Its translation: CASSLSGTNTEAFF.